The 7 T cell receptor beta chains below all came from one sample that was sequenced in a study of shared clonotypes between healthy human individuals. CD45RO negativity and positive selection for CCR7 defined naive CD8 cells, a population that excluded terminally differentiated effector memory CD45RA+ cells. Clones were read by immunoSEQ multiplex PCR, and TCRdb kept only the in-frame ones, dropping some. The sample lists more than 2 million clones; roughly 95% were seen once. Sequencing used naive CD8+ T cells sorted from blood. These receptor sequences come from a man between 18 and 35 years old in good health.

The chain is built from TRBV28 and TRBJ2-2; no clear D gene. V was clipped by 2 bases and J by 0 bases, with 7 bases between them. Germline V gene data show CDR1 as MDHEN and CDR2 as SYDVKM. This CDR3 has 15 residues. The CDR3 sequence is CASSLMAANTGELFF. The CDR3 DNA follows: TGTGCCAGCAGTTTAATGGCGGCGAACACCGGGGAGCTGTTTTTT.

The chain employs TRBV11-2 and TRBJ1-5; D is ambiguous. Trimming removed 0 bases at V and 9 bases at J, with 9 bases between. The CDR3 spans 13 residues. Per germline, CDR1 SGHAT and CDR2 FQNNGV. The CDR3 nucleotides are TGTGCCAGCAGCTTAGATCTTGTGTGGCCCCAGCATTTT. It specifies CASSLDLVWPQHF.

In regard to this clone: This CDR3 is also generated by other DNA sequences in the sample. The chain combines TRBV4-3 with TRBJ1-5; TRBD1 is a possible D gene (6 bases). V lost 0 bases and J lost 7, with 13 bases in between. Germline assignment: CDR1 LGHNA and CDR2 YSLEER. This CDR3 has 15 amino acids. The CDR3 protein is CASSQDLGGGQPQHF. DNA for the CDR3: TGCGCCAGCAGCCAAGATCTGGGGGGCGGACAGCCCCAGCATTTT.

This rearrangement joins TRBV19 to TRBJ1-2, with 7 bases that match TRBD1. J was trimmed by 2 bases and V by 6 bases; bases with no gene match: 9. The CDR3 totals 15 residues. From germline, CDR1 is LNHDA and CDR2 SQIVND (reference sequence). The CDR3 here is CASSENDRANYGYTF. In DNA form, the CDR3 reads TGTGCCAGTAGCGAAAACGACAGGGCCAACTATGGCTACACCTTC. Looking up the rest from reference TRBV19 and TRBJ1-2 gives the full variable domain: DGGITQSPKYLFRKEGQNVTLSCEQNLNHDAMYWYRQDPGQGLRLIYYSQIVNDFQKGDIAEGYSVSREKKESFPLTVTSAQKNPTAFYLCASSENDRANYGYTFGSGTRLTVV.

The chain carries TRBV6-6 and TRBJ1-5; TRBD1 is a possible D gene (5 bases). CDR1 MNHNY and CDR2 SVGAGI come from the germline V gene (reference sequence). Deletions cut 0 bases from V and 6 bases from J, with 12 bases between. This CDR3 is 15 amino acids long. CDR3 DNA: TGTGCCAGCAGTTACTCCAGGGAAGGCGGTCAGCCCCAGCATTTT. This codes for CASSYSREGGQPQHF.

The chain carries TRBV5-6 and TRBJ1-1; D is undetermined. Germline CDR1 and CDR2: SGHDT and YYEEEE. CDR3 length: 15 residues. V was cut by 2 bases and J by 0 bases, with 11 bases left in between. The CDR3 is CASSFLGRLNTEAFF. CDR3 sequence (DNA): TGTGCCAGCAGCTTTCTCGGCCGGCTGAACACTGAAGCTTTCTTT.

The chain has TRBV5-6 and TRBJ1-2, with D maybe TRBD1 (5 bases). Germline V gives CDR1 SGHDT, CDR2 YYEEEE. The CDR3 extends over 12 amino acids. V was clipped by 7 bases and J by 7 bases, with 14 bases between them. The CDR3 here is CASGGTVPGYTF. The CDR3 DNA reads TGTGCCAGCGGCGGGACCGTTCCTGGCTACACCTTC.